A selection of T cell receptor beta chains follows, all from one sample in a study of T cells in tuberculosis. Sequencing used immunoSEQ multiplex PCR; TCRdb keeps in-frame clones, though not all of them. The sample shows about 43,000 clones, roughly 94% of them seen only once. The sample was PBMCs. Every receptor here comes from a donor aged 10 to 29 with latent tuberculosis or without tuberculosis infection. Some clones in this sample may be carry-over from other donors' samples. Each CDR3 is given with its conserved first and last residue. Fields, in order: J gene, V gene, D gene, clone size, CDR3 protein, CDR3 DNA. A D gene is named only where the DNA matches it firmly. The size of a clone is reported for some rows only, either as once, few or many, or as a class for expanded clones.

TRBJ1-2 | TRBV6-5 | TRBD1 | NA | CASSPQGAGGYTF | TGTGCCAGCAGCCCCCAGGGGGCCGGGGGCTACACCTTC
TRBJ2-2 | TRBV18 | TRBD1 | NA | CASSISGTGGELFF | TGTGCCAGCTCAATTTCCGGGACAGGAGGGGAGCTGTTTTTT
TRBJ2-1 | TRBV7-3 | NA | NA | CASSPRDNEQFF | TGTGCCAGCAGCCCACGGGACAATGAGCAGTTCTTC
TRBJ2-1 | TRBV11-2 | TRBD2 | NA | CASSGGLAGLLNEQFF | TGTGCCAGCAGCGGGGGACTAGCTGGACTCCTCAATGAGCAGTTCTTC
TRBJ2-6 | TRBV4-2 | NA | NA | CASSQGFSGLISGANVLTF | TGTGCCAGCAGCCAAGGCTTTAGCGGTCTAATCTCTGGGGCCAACGTCCTGACTTTC
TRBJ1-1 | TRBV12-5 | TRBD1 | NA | CASGLSLGQGAITEAFF | TGTGCTAGTGGTTTGAGCCTCGGACAGGGGGCTATAACTGAAGCTTTCTTT
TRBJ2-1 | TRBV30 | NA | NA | CAWSELNGQFF | TGTGCCTGGAGTGAACTCAATGGGCAGTTCTTC
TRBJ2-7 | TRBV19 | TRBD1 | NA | CASSLRDRINEQYF | TGTGCCAGTAGTCTCCGGGACAGGATCAACGAGCAGTACTTC
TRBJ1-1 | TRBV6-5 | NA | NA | CASSYSVETVNTEAFF | TGTGCCAGCAGTTACTCGGTGGAGACGGTGAACACTGAAGCTTTCTTT
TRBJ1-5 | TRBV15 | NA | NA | CATSRDPTRQYNQPQHF | TGTGCCACCAGCAGAGACCCTACGCGACAGTACAATCAGCCCCAGCATTTT
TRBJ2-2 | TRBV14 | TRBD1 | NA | CASSPLTGRPGELFF | TGTGCCAGCAGCCCTTTGACAGGGCGGCCCGGGGAGCTGTTTTTT
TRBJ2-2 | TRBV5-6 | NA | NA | CASSLGAGVGSGELFF | TGTGCCAGCAGCTTGGGTGCAGGGGTAGGCTCCGGGGAGCTGTTTTTT
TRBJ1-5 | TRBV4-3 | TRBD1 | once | CASSQDHPGQGGQPQHF | TGCGCCAGCAGCCAAGATCACCCGGGACAGGGAGGTCAGCCCCAGCATTTT
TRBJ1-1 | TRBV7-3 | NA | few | CASSLTPEATEAFF | TGTGCCAGCAGCTTAACACCCGAAGCGACTGAAGCTTTCTTT
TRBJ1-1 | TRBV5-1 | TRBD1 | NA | CASSWTGSNTEAFF | TGCGCCAGCAGTTGGACAGGGTCCAACACTGAAGCTTTCTTT
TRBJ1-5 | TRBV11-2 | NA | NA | CASSPGHNQPQHF | TGTGCCAGCAGCCCGGGACATAATCAGCCCCAGCATTTT
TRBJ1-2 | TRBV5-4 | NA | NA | CASSLRRVGGAGGYTF | TGTGCCAGCAGCTTGAGGCGGGTAGGGGGGGCTGGCGGCTACACCTTC
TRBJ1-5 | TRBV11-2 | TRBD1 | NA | CASSLSAGTGNPQHF | TGTGCCAGCAGCTTATCCGCCGGGACAGGGAACCCCCAGCATTTT
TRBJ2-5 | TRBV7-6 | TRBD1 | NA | CASSHTTGQQETQYF | TGTGCCAGCAGCCACACTACGGGACAGCAAGAGACCCAGTACTTC
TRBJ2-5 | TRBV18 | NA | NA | CASSSRETQYF | TGTGCCAGCTCATCTAGGGAGACCCAGTACTTC
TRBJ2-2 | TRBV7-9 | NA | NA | CASSRSDVLTSYPGELFF | TGTGCCAGCAGCCGCTCCGACGTCTTAACTAGCTACCCCGGGGAGCTGTTTTTT
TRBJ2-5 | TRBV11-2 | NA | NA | CASSLFIGETQYF | TGTGCCAGCAGCTTATTCATCGGGGAGACCCAGTACTTC
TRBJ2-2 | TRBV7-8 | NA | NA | CASSAGWGHTNTGELFF | TGTGCCAGCAGCGCAGGCTGGGGACATACGAACACCGGGGAGCTGTTTTTT
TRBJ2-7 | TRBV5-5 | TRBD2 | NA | CASSLGLAGGEQYF | TGTGCCAGCAGCTTGGGCCTAGCGGGAGGCGAGCAGTACTTC
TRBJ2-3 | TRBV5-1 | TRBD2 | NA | CASSLTTGGRTDTQYF | TGCGCCAGCAGCTTGACTACGGGAGGGCGAACAGATACGCAGTATTTT
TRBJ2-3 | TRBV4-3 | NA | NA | CASSQGTQGGTDTQYF | TGCGCCAGCAGCCAAGGGACCCAAGGGGGTACAGATACGCAGTATTTT
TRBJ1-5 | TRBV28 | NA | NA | CASSIFGDSNQPQHF | TGTGCCAGCAGTATTTTCGGGGATAGCAATCAGCCCCAGCATTTT
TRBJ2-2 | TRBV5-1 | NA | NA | CASSLAGDTGELFF | TGCGCCAGCAGCTTGGCCGGGGACACCGGGGAGCTGTTTTTT
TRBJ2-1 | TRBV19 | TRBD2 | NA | CASSISGTSGNYNEQFF | TGTGCCAGTAGTATCTCCGGGACTAGCGGAAACTACAATGAGCAGTTCTTC
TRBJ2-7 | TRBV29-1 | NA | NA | CSVDSGVFDEQYF | TGCAGCGTAGACAGTGGGGTTTTCGACGAGCAGTACTTC
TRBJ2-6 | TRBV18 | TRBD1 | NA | CASSRGTATSGANVLTF | TGTGCCAGCTCACGTGGGACAGCAACCTCTGGGGCCAACGTCCTGACTTTC
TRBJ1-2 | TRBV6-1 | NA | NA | CASSELGDYGYTF | TGTGCCAGCAGTGAATTGGGAGACTATGGCTACACCTTC
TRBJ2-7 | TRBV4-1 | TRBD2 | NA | CASSVTSGSLKSYEQYF | TGCGCCAGCAGCGTGACTAGCGGGAGTTTAAAGTCCTACGAGCAGTACTTC
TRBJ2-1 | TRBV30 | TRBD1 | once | CAWSVDRGLGVRVNEQFF | TGTGCCTGGAGCGTGGACAGGGGGCTAGGCGTTCGGGTAAATGAGCAGTTCTTC
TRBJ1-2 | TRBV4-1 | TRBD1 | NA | CASSHWDRGREDGYTF | TGCGCCAGCAGCCACTGGGACAGGGGGCGAGAGGATGGCTACACCTTC
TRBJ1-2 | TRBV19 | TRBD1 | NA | CASTQGSGQGYGYTF | TGTGCCAGTACTCAAGGATCGGGACAGGGATATGGCTACACCTTC
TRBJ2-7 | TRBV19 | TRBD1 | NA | CASNDRGLSYEQYF | TGTGCCAGTAACGACAGGGGCCTCTCCTACGAGCAGTACTTC
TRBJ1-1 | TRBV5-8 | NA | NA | CASSLGGSYTEAFF | TGTGCCAGCAGCTTGGGAGGCAGCTACACTGAAGCTTTCTTT
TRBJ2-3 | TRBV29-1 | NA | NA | CSVGGPNTDTQYF | TGCAGCGTCGGGGGACCTAACACAGATACGCAGTATTTT
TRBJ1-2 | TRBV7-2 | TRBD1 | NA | CASRAGTAVEYGYTF | TGTGCCAGCAGGGCTGGGACAGCCGTTGAATATGGCTACACCTTC